A single T cell receptor (beta chain) is shown here with its context. V was cut by 5 bases and J by 2 bases, with 13 bases left in between. The CDR3 consists of 14 residues. CDR1 SGHAT and CDR2 FQNNGV come from the germline V gene. In the authors' workflow: Reference gene primer amplification in the assay estimated nucleated cell counts. Generated by immunoSEQ multiplex PCR, the TCRdb table keeps only in-frame clones and is missing some. The DNA was the basis for D and trimming; V, J and clone size are from that table. This sample has some 180,000 clones, with around 81% found just once. These data are taken from a study of blood T cell repertoires in COVID-19. As for the study in general: COVID-19 samples, acute and convalescent, were from the United States, Italy and Spain. Nucleic acid was either cDNA or gDNA, and it came from T cells, B-cell-depleted T cells, or PBMCs.

The sequence came from a man aged 70-80 years with active or convalescent COVID-19. The chain couples TRBV11-2 to TRBJ2-7, with D maybe TRBD1 (5 bases). The sequencing sample was made of peripheral blood. The CDR3 region is CASSVGARAYEQYF. The CDR3 nucleotides are TGTGCCAGCAGCGTAGGGGCCCGAGCCTACGAGCAGTACTTC. Filled out from reference TRBV11-2 and TRBJ2-7, the complete variable domain reads EAGVAQSPRYKIIEKRQSVAFWCNPISGHATLYWYQQILGQGPKLLIQFQNNGVVDDSQLPKDRFSAERLKGVDSTLKIQPAKLEDSAVYLCASSVGARAYEQYFGPGTRLTVT.